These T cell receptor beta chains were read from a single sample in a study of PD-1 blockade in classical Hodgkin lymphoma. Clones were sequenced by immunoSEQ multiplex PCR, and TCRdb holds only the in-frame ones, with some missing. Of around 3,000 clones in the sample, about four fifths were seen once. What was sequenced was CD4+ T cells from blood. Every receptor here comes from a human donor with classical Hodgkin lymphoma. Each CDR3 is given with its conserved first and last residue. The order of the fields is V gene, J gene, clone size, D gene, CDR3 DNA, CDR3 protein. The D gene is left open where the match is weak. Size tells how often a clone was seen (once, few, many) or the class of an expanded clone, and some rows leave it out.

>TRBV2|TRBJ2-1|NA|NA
TGTGCCAGCCTAGGGACAAGGGGGGGAGGTGAGCAGTTCTTC
CASLGTRGGGEQFF
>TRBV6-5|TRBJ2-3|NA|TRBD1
TGTGCCAGCAGTTACGGACAGGGGAAAGATACGCAGTATTTT
CASSYGQGKDTQYF
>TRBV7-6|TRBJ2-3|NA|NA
TGTGCCAGCAGCCCCCTAACTAGCACAGATACGCAGTATTTT
CASSPLTSTDTQYF
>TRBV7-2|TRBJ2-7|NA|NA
TGTGCCAGCACTTCAGTGGCAGGACGGACCAACTCCTACGAGCAGTACTTC
CASTSVAGRTNSYEQYF
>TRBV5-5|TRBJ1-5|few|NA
TGTGCCAGCAGCCGGGCCCCGGTGGAGCCCCAGCATTTT
CASSRAPVEPQHF
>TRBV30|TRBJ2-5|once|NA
TGTGCCTGGAGTGTAAGCCTTCCCGGAGGTGAGGAGACCCAGTACTTC
CAWSVSLPGGEETQYF
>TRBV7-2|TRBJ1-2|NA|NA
TGTGCCAGCAGCTTAGGTGGGGGCGAGGGCTACACCTTC
CASSLGGGEGYTF
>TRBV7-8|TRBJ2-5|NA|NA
TGTGCCAGCAGCTTAGACGTTAGCGAAAAGTACTTC
CASSLDVSEKYF
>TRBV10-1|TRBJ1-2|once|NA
TGCGCCAGCAGTGAGTCTCCAGAGAACTATGGCTACACCTTC
CASSESPENYGYTF
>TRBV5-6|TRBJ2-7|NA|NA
TGTGCCAGCAGCTTGGGGGGCAGCGGCGAGCAGTACTTC
CASSLGGSGEQYF
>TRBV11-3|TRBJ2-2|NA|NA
TGTGCCAGCAGCTTAAGGGCGGGGAGCACCGGGGAGCTGTTTTTT
CASSLRAGSTGELFF
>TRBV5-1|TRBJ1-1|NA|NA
TGCGCCAGCAGCTTGACAGGAACCAGGTCGAACACTGAAGCTTTCTTT
CASSLTGTRSNTEAFF
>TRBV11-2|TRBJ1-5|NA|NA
TGTGCCAGCAGCTTAGTAGGGGATCAGCCCCAGCATTTT
CASSLVGDQPQHF
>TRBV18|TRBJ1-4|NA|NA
TGTGCCAGCTCCTTGGACAGCGCTAATGAAAAACTGTTTTTT
CASSLDSANEKLFF
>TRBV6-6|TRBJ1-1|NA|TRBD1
TGTGCCAGCACCACCACAGGGGAGACTGAAGCTTTCTTT
CASTTTGETEAFF
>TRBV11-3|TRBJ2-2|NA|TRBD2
TGTGCCAGCAGCCCAGGGAGCGGGAGGGCATCCGGGGAGCTGTTTTTT
CASSPGSGRASGELFF
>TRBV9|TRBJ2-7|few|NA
TGTGCCAGCAGCCCGACTACTTTGGGGGAGCAGTACTTC
CASSPTTLGEQYF
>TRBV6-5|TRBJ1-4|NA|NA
TGTGCCAGCAGGTCCGGGACGGCCAATGAAAAACTGTTTTTT
CASRSGTANEKLFF
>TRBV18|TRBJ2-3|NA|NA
TGTGCCAGCTCTGACGGATATACGCAGTATTTT
CASSDGYTQYF
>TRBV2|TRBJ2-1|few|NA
TGTGCCAGCAGTGTAGAGGGGGGATCTTACAATGAGCAGTTCTTC
CASSVEGGSYNEQFF
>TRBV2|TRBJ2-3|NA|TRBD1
TGTGCCAGCAAGGACAGGGCTAACACAGATACGCAGTATTTT
CASKDRANTDTQYF
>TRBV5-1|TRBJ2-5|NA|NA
TGCGCCAGCAGCTTGGCCGCCGGGGATGAGACCCAGTACTTC
CASSLAAGDETQYF
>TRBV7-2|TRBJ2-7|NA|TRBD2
TGTGCCAGCAGCTTAGCGTCCTCCGGGACTAGCGGGAGCGTCCAATACAGTTTC
CASSLASSGTSGSVQYSF
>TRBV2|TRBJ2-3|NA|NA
TGTGCCAGCAGTCCACTTAGGGGCACAGATACGCAGTATTTT
CASSPLRGTDTQYF
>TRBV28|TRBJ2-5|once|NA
TGTGCCAGCAGCCCACAGGGGGGGGGAGAGACCCAGTACTTC
CASSPQGGGETQYF
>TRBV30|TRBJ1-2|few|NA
TGTGCCTGGAGCCGGCCGGGGGAGGGTGACTATGGCTACACCTTC
CAWSRPGEGDYGYTF
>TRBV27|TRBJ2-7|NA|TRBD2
TGTGCCAGCATGCGGGTTGGCGGGACTAGCGTCACCTACGAGCAGTACTTC
CASMRVGGTSVTYEQYF
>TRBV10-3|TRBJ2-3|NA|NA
TGTGCCTCCGGCGGGGAGAGCACAGATACGCAGTATTTT
CASGGESTDTQYF
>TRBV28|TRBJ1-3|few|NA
TGTGCCAGCGGACCCGCGGGGACTGTAGGAAACACCATATATTTT
CASGPAGTVGNTIYF
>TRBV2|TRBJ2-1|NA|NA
TGTGCCAGCAGAGCCGGGAGCTCCTACAATGAGCAGTTCTTC
CASRAGSSYNEQFF
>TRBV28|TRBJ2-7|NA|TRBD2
TGTGCCAGCAGTCCCACCGGACTAGCGAGCGAGCAGTACTTC
CASSPTGLASEQYF
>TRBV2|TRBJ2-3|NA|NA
TGTGCCAGCAGTGAGCGGTCAGTATCCACAGATACGCAGTATTTT
CASSERSVSTDTQYF
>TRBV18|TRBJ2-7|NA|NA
TGTGCCAGCTCACTCAGGGGTCCTGACGAGCAGTACTTC
CASSLRGPDEQYF
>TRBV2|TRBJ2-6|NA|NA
TGTGCCAGCAATCCGGGGCCAAGCTCTGGGGCCAACGTCCTGACTTTC
CASNPGPSSGANVLTF
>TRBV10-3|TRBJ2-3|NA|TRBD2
TGTGCCATCAGTGAGGAAGCGGGAGGAACCACAGATACGCAGTATTTT
CAISEEAGGTTDTQYF
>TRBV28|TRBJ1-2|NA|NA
TGTGCCAGCAGTTTGGGGTCAGGCACTAACTATGGCTACACCTTC
CASSLGSGTNYGYTF
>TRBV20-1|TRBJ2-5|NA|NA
TGCAGTGCTAGAGATAGGGAGACCCAGTACTTC
CSARDRETQYF
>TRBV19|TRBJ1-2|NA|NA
TGTGCCAGTAGTATAGCGGGTCCTTCGAGCTCCTATGGCTACACCTTC
CASSIAGPSSSYGYTF
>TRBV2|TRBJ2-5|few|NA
TGTGCCAGCACCCCCCTGCGGGGATCCAGGGAGACCCAGTACTTC
CASTPLRGSRETQYF
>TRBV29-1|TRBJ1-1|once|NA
TGCAGCGTGCGAGTGCCAGGGATGGTTGACACTGAAGCTTTCTTT
CSVRVPGMVDTEAFF
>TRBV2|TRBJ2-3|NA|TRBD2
TGTGCCAGCAGTCTCGGCGGGGGGGCCAGGGTAGATACGCAGTATTTT
CASSLGGGARVDTQYF
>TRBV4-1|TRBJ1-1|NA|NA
TGCGCCAGCAGCCGGGGGGCCAGCACTGAAGCTTTCTTT
CASSRGASTEAFF
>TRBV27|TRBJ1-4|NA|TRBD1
TGTGCCAGCAGTTCATCAAACGGACAGGGTAATTTGGCAACTAATGAAAAACTGTTTTTT
CASSSSNGQGNLATNEKLFF
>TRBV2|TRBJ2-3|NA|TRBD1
TGTGCCAGCAGTGAACGGACAGGGGGCCCGGATACGCAGTATTTT
CASSERTGGPDTQYF
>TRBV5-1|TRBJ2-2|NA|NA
TGCGCCAGCACCCTGGGGGGAGCTGGCACCGGGGAGCTGTTTTTT
CASTLGGAGTGELFF
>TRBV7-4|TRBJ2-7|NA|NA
TGTGCCAGCAGTTCTAGTCCCCCCACCCTCGGACAGACCTACGAGCAGTACTTC
CASSSSPPTLGQTYEQYF